A selection of T cell receptor beta chains follows, all from one sample in a study of blood T cell repertoires in COVID-19. Assay: immunoSEQ multiplex PCR; the TCRdb copy retains only in-frame clones and omits some. Of over 40,000 clones in the sample, about 80% are singletons; the top ten hold 2.6%. The sample consisted of peripheral blood. The receptors shown here come from a woman aged 55-69 years with acute or convalescent COVID-19. CDR3s include the opening cysteine and the closing phenylalanine or tryptophan. A D gene is named only where the DNA matches it firmly. Some rows mark clone size as missing; the rest say once, few, many or name a class of expanded clone.

CDR3aa: CAIRDRGAGYTF; CDR3nt: TGTGCCATCAGGGACAGGGGGGCTGGCTACACCTTC; v_gene: TRBV10-3; d_gene: TRBD1; abundance: .; j_gene: TRBJ1-2
CDR3aa: CASSQDLYTGELFF; CDR3nt: TGCGCCAGCAGCCAAGATCTCTACACCGGGGAGCTGTTTTTT; v_gene: TRBV4-1; d_gene: .; abundance: .; j_gene: TRBJ2-2
CDR3aa: CASSHARTGYEQYF; CDR3nt: TGTGCCAGCAGCCATGCCAGGACAGGCTACGAGCAGTACTTC; v_gene: TRBV3-1/TRBV3-2; d_gene: TRBD1; abundance: .; j_gene: TRBJ2-7
CDR3aa: CASSDNDGQLTNYGYTF; CDR3nt: TGTGCCAGCAGTGACAATGATGGACAGCTAACTAACTATGGCTACACCTTC; v_gene: TRBV25-1; d_gene: .; abundance: .; j_gene: TRBJ1-2
CDR3aa: CASRGLDNPHEQFF; CDR3nt: TGTGCCAGCAGAGGACTAGATAACCCACATGAGCAGTTCTTC; v_gene: TRBV2; d_gene: TRBD2; abundance: few; j_gene: TRBJ2-1
CDR3aa: CASSDRRQGGNQPQHF; CDR3nt: TGCGCCAGCAGTGACCGGAGACAGGGTGGCAATCAGCCCCAGCATTTT; v_gene: TRBV10-2; d_gene: TRBD1; abundance: once; j_gene: TRBJ1-5
CDR3aa: CASTRGQLNYGYTF; CDR3nt: TGTGCCAGCACCCGAGGACAGCTAAACTATGGCTACACCTTC; v_gene: TRBV6-5; d_gene: .; abundance: .; j_gene: TRBJ1-2
CDR3aa: CSVADNSNQPQHF; CDR3nt: TGCAGCGTCGCAGACAACAGCAATCAGCCCCAGCATTTT; v_gene: TRBV29-1; d_gene: .; abundance: .; j_gene: TRBJ1-5
CDR3aa: CASSKTEDSMADTQYF; CDR3nt: TGTGCCAGCAGCAAAACCGAGGATTCGATGGCAGATACGCAGTATTTT; v_gene: TRBV7-3; d_gene: .; abundance: once; j_gene: TRBJ2-3
CDR3aa: CASRGTGGNQPQHF; CDR3nt: TGTGCCAGCAGGGGGACAGGGGGCAATCAGCCCCAGCATTTT; v_gene: TRBV2; d_gene: TRBD1; abundance: .; j_gene: TRBJ1-5
CDR3aa: CASSLRQGNTGELFF; CDR3nt: TGCGCCAGCAGCTTGAGACAGGGAAACACCGGGGAGCTGTTTTTT; v_gene: TRBV5-1; d_gene: TRBD1; abundance: .; j_gene: TRBJ2-2